This T cell receptor beta chain derives from a study of T-cell reconstitution after alpha-beta-depleted transplantation in children (dated by TCRdb to the mid-2010s). Study-level background: T-cell immune reconstitution after TCRalphabeta/CD19-depleted allogeneic hematopoietic cell transplantation in children was quantitatively tracked in the study by means of TCR repertoire profiling.

This clonotype turned up a few times. The target of this receptor is not known. Because the CDR3's place on the DNA is in doubt, the DNA is left out and the CDR3 is given as listed by TCRdb. The library was produced with PCR. Sequencing was carried out with an Illumina HiSeq 2500. Molecular barcoding was employed in the preparation of TCR libraries, with unique molecular identifiers being used to normalize TCRbeta repertoire quantification. TCRdb applied fastp at Q25 and MiXCR to the public reads, then kept only in-frame beta chains. Rows with one shared CDR3 protein collapse into an entry with the most common genes and DNA. This sample holds approximately 590,000 distinct CDR3 sequences; over 9.5% were observed only once. The leading ten clones occupy about 4% of the sample. The cysteine opens and the phenylalanine closes a CDR3 of 15 amino acids. CDR1 SGHRS and CDR2 YFSETQ are derived from the germline V gene.

The chain couples TRBV5-1 to TRBJ2-2; no check of the table's D call, TRBD2, against the DNA was made. Sequenced here: PBMCs from the stem cell graft donor, sampled from the stem cell graft. This TCR was sampled from a human donor who donated a stem cell graft to a child with acute myeloid leukemia. The CDR3 corresponds to CASSFGSGGPGELFF.